This T cell receptor (beta chain) was identified during a study of shared clonotypes between healthy human individuals. Negatively enriched CD4+ T cells were divided by CD45RA into naive and memory. Using immunoSEQ multiplex PCR, the repertoire was profiled, and TCRdb retains in-frame clones only, with some absent. Of some 2.1 million clones in the sample, 95% are singletons; the top ten hold 0.1% to 0.15%. The receptor's source is a man aged 18 to 30 in good health. Material for sequencing was naive CD4+ T cells sorted from blood. Subset indicated: CD45RA+ positively selected.

The CDR3: CASSLARRAGQFF. CDR3 DNA: TGTGCCAGCAGCTTAGCTCGACGGGCAGGGCAGTTCTTC. The J gene is TRBJ2-1, the V gene TRBV7-2, with D unresolved. Germline V CDR1 and CDR2: SGHTA, FQGNSA. The CDR3 consists of 13 residues. V lost 0 bases, J lost 12 bases, and 12 bases lay in between.